Shown below are 12 T cell receptor beta chains from a single sample sequenced in a study of response to subunit inactivated influenza vaccine. TCRdb reanalysed the RT-PCR reads using MiXCR and keeps one entry per CDR3 protein. The sample records around 200,000 distinct CDR3 sequences, about 9.3% being singletons. Sample: non-naive T cells sorted from PBMCs, taken on the day of vaccination. The receptors were sampled from a man aged 45-60 years who received an inactivated influenza vaccine.

V and J are TRBV11-2 and TRBJ2-3; D is perhaps TRBD2 (6 bases). The CDR3 has 16 amino acids. Trimming cost V 1 base and J 2 bases, with 13 bases left between them. Germline loops: CDR1 SGHAT, CDR2 FQNNGV. CDR3 region: CASSLGSGENTDTQYF. The CDR3 DNA is TGTGCCAGCAGCTTAGGGTCGGGGGAAAACACAGATACGCAGTATTTT.

This clonotype was counted at least ten times. The rearrangement joins TRBV12-3 or TRBV12-4 to TRBJ2-1, with a tentative D call TRBD2 (6 bases). Trimming stripped 0 bases from V and 6 bases from J, with 9 bases between. The CDR3 has 14 residues. The CDR3 spells CASSLAGGSNEQFF. The CDR3 DNA reads TGTGCCAGCAGTTTAGCGGGAGGCTCCAATGAGCAGTTCTTC.

The chain has TRBV4-2 and TRBJ1-3; no clear D gene. The CDR3 runs to 12 residues. CDR1 and CDR2 (germline): LGHNA, YNFKEQ. Trimming removed 0 bases at V and 11 bases at J, with 8 bases between. The CDR3 DNA sequence: TGTGCCAGCAGCCAAGACTCCAGTGCCATATATTTT. This encodes CASSQDSSAIYF.

The J gene is TRBJ2-2, the V gene TRBV9; possibly TRBD2 for D (7 bases). CDR1 is SGDLS and CDR2 is YYNGEE in the germline V gene. There are 18 residues in the CDR3. The V end lost 3 bases, the J end lost 0 bases, and 18 bases lay between the germline ends. The CDR3 here is CASSARGGRPTNTGELFF. In nucleotides, the CDR3 is TGTGCCAGCAGCGCTAGGGGGGGGCGACCCACGAACACCGGGGAGCTGTTTTTT.

This clonotype was detected a few times. The chain uses TRBV5-6 and TRBJ2-3; D is perhaps TRBD1 or TRBD2 (6 bases each). V shed 5 bases and J shed 5 bases, with 15 bases lying between them. The CDR3 runs 14 residues. Germline V gene sequence: CDR1 SGHDT, CDR2 YYEEEE. The CDR3 spells CASRPEGGGDTQYF. CDR3 DNA: TGTGCCAGCAGACCGGAGGGGGGCGGAGATACGCAGTATTTT. Full variable domain (rest looked up from reference TRBV5-6 and TRBJ2-3): DAGVTQSPTHLIKTRGQQVTLRCSPKSGHDTVSWYQQALGQGPQFIFQYYEEEERQRGNFPDRFSGHQFPNYSSELNVNALLLGDSALYLCASRPEGGGDTQYFGPGTRLTVL.

V and J are TRBV5-4 and TRBJ1-2; D may be TRBD1 (6 bases). V lost 6 bases, J lost 5 bases, and 17 bases lay in between. The V gene's germline CDR1 is SGHNT and CDR2 YYREEE (reference sequence). The CDR3 loop spans 14 amino acids. The CDR3 sequence is CASTLGGRDYGYTF. CDR3 bases: TGTGCCAGCACCCTGGGGGGCAGGGATTATGGCTACACCTTC.

This clonotype was seen many times. The rearrangement links TRBV6-2 or TRBV6-3 to TRBJ2-7; possibly TRBD1 for D (5 bases). The V end was cut by 5 bases, the J end by 2 bases, with 7 bases between. In germline, CDR1 is MNHEY, CDR2 SVGEGT. CDR3 size: 12 residues. The CDR3 coding sequence is TGTGCCAGCAGTCAGACAGCCTACGAGCAGTACTTC. Its translation: CASSQTAYEQYF.

The table lists this clonotype with a few counts. This chain uses TRBV7-9 with TRBJ2-7, with 7 bases aligning to TRBD1. Germline values: CDR1 SEHNR, CDR2 FQNEAQ (reference sequence). V lost 5 bases, J lost 3 bases, and 4 bases stayed unmatched. The length of the CDR3 is 13 residues. The DNA of the CDR3 is TGTGCCAGCAGCAGAGGACAGGACTACGAGCAGTACTTC. This sequence encodes CASSRGQDYEQYF.

This clonotype was found a few times. The CDR3 coding sequence is TGTGCCAGCAGCTTATCTCCATCTGGTCTGGAGACCCAGTACTTC. It codes for CASSLSPSGLETQYF. The V gene is TRBV7-7, the J gene TRBJ2-5; D not resolved. Germline V CDR1 and CDR2: SSHAT, FNYEAQ (reference sequence). The CDR3 is made up of 15 amino acids. The V gene lost 2 bases and the J gene lost 5 bases, with 15 bases spanning the gap.

The DNA for the CDR3 is TGTGCCAGCAGTCTCCGATTTCTAGCGGGGGGTTGGGGCGTTAGCACAGATACGCAGTATTTT. Protein sequence: CASSLRFLAGGWGVSTDTQYF. The chain uses TRBV27 and TRBJ2-3, with 11 bases lining up with TRBD2. The CDR3 totals 21 residues. Germline values: CDR1 MNHEY, CDR2 SMNVEV (reference sequence). V trimming: 5 bases; J trimming: 0 bases; junction bases outside the gene matches: 19.

This clonotype was recorded only once. The chain recombines TRBV28 with TRBJ2-7; 11 nucleotides align to TRBD1. From germline, CDR1 is MDHEN and CDR2 SYDVKM. The ends lost 6 bases at V and 5 bases at J; junction bases unmatched: 9. The CDR3 length is 15 residues. CDR3 bases: TGTGCCAGCAGCCCGGGGGACAGGGGGGCCCACGAGCAGTACTTC. Its protein product is CASSPGDRGAHEQYF. The full variable domain, in which reference TRBV28 and TRBJ2-7 provide the parts outside the CDR3, is DVKVTQSSRYLVKRTGEKVFLECVQDMDHENMFWYRQDPGLGLRLIYFSYDVKMKEKGDIPEGYSVSREKKERFSLILESASTNQTSMYLCASSPGDRGAHEQYFGPGTRLTVT.

This clonotype was observed a few times. The chain has TRBV27 and TRBJ1-5, with D unclear. The CDR3 loop spans 15 amino acids. Trimming shortened V by 7 bases and J by 4 bases, and 17 bases separated the two germline ends. The V gene's germline CDR1 is MNHEY and CDR2 SMNVEV (reference sequence). The CDR3 DNA reads as TGTGCCAGCACTCGTACCTGGGGTCAGAATCAGCCCCAGCATTTT. Its translation: CASTRTWGQNQPQHF.